A selection of T cell receptor beta chains follows, all from one sample in a study of T cell clones after liver transplantation. Sequencing was performed with immunoSEQ multiplex PCR; in TCRdb, only in-frame clones are kept and a portion is missing. Among some 110,000 clones listed, 75% to 90% were seen once. The source material was CD4+ T cells from blood, sampled before liver transplant. These TCRs come from a human donor who received a liver transplant. The conserved cysteine and the conserved F or W are not part of the CDR3 here. Only some rows state a clone size, as once, few, many or a class for expanded clones.

CDR3: ASSLGQGVYGYT; size: -; J: TRBJ1-2; V: TRBV6-5
CDR3: ASSPTGQGGTGELF; size: -; J: TRBJ2-2; V: TRBV18
CDR3: ASSNYNSGANVLT; size: few; J: TRBJ2-6; V: TRBV7-3
CDR3: ASSYPRNTIY; size: -; J: TRBJ1-3; V: TRBV18
CDR3: ASRIAGGPGEQY; size: -; J: TRBJ2-7; V: TRBV19
CDR3: ASSFGRGYT; size: -; J: TRBJ1-2; V: TRBV5-4
CDR3: ATRTSGRETQY; size: -; J: TRBJ2-5; V: TRBV6-5
CDR3: ASSPWTGKQETQY; size: -; J: TRBJ2-5; V: TRBV7-2
CDR3: ASRTGGAGETQY; size: -; J: TRBJ2-5; V: TRBV6-1
CDR3: ASSSNQGIGYT; size: -; J: TRBJ1-2; V: TRBV7-2
CDR3: ASSWDRQETQY; size: -; J: TRBJ2-5; V: TRBV5-1
CDR3: ASRLTGGVENEAF; size: once; J: TRBJ1-1; V: TRBV28
CDR3: ASSRITGTGNYGYT; size: few; J: TRBJ1-2; V: TRBV5-1
CDR3: ASILGPGTEAF; size: -; J: TRBJ1-1; V: TRBV25-1
CDR3: ASGLRQGGTGELF; size: once; J: TRBJ2-2; V: TRBV12-5
CDR3: AWSRQVPYEQY; size: -; J: TRBJ2-7; V: TRBV30
CDR3: ASSLYGNEQF; size: -; J: TRBJ2-1; V: TRBV7-8
CDR3: ASTLQGGEQY; size: -; J: TRBJ2-7; V: TRBV28
CDR3: ASSLVGQSNNEQF; size: -; J: TRBJ2-1; V: TRBV13
CDR3: ASSSPGAGLGYT; size: -; J: TRBJ1-2; V: TRBV5-6
CDR3: ASSLSGSEAF; size: -; J: TRBJ1-1; V: TRBV28
CDR3: ASSIRAEAF; size: -; J: TRBJ1-1; V: TRBV7-9
CDR3: ASSQTVDTQY; size: -; J: TRBJ2-3; V: TRBV18
CDR3: ASSPPDYFKQNEAF; size: -; J: TRBJ1-1; V: TRBV18
CDR3: ASRLGGVANEKLF; size: -; J: TRBJ1-4; V: TRBV25-1
CDR3: ASSLRRGEYEQY; size: few; J: TRBJ2-7; V: TRBV5-1
CDR3: ASSSAGGLNTEAF; size: -; J: TRBJ1-1; V: TRBV9
CDR3: ASSIQAGSSYNEQF; size: -; J: TRBJ2-1; V: TRBV19
CDR3: ASSSRTVSEQY; size: -; J: TRBJ2-7; V: TRBV4-1
CDR3: ASSFPGTSGGVARYEQY; size: -; J: TRBJ2-7; V: TRBV21-1
CDR3: ASSFDRGSYTEAF; size: -; J: TRBJ1-1; V: TRBV7-9
CDR3: ASSASSGSTDTQY; size: -; J: TRBJ2-3; V: TRBV19
CDR3: ASTRPNTEAF; size: once; J: TRBJ1-1; V: TRBV23-1
CDR3: ASETGGAERTEAF; size: -; J: TRBJ1-1; V: TRBV19
CDR3: ASSEGPNYGYT; size: -; J: TRBJ1-2; V: TRBV27
CDR3: ASSPRQSTIEQF; size: -; J: TRBJ2-1; V: TRBV7-9
CDR3: ASSDWGWNTEAF; size: -; J: TRBJ1-1; V: TRBV11-2
CDR3: ASSSTGQGSRAF; size: medium-sized; J: TRBJ1-1; V: TRBV6-5
CDR3: ASSFRTASTTPLGYT; size: -; J: TRBJ1-2; V: TRBV27
CDR3: ASSFGTGGNEQF; size: -; J: TRBJ2-1; V: TRBV27